This TCR beta chain came from a study of T cell responses to AZD1222 COVID-19 vaccine. Study-wide points: The number of AZD1222 recipients seropositive at baseline was only six. A mostly white British donor set with more females was recruited, and clonal diversity was possibly underestimated.

Measured with immunoSEQ multiplex PCR; TCRdb has only the in-frame clones, and not every one. Of around 140,000 clones listed, 90% were seen once; the top ten hold 1.5% to 2%. Second-dose intervals near 4 or 12 weeks were combined. CDR3 length: 15 residues. V shed 3 bases and J shed 0 bases, with 6 bases lying between them. Germline CDR1 and CDR2: MNHEY and SVGAGI. This clone was seen once. Its specificity is unknown. V usage is TRBV6-5 and J usage is TRBJ1-6; D perhaps matches TRBD1 (5 bases). The specimen was peripheral blood, collected 28 days after the second AZD1222 dose. The clonotype was recovered from an adult who received the AZD1222 COVID-19 vaccine. CDR3 loop: CASSYGTSYNSPLHF. CDR3 sequence (DNA): TGTGCCAGCAGTTATGGGACCTCCTATAATTCACCCCTCCACTTT.